The 23 T cell receptor beta chains below all came from one sample that was sequenced in a study of blood T cell repertoires in COVID-19. Clones were read by immunoSEQ multiplex PCR, and TCRdb kept only the in-frame ones, dropping some. In the table there are 200,000 to 300,000 clones, just under 90% of which are singletons. The material sequenced was PBMCs or T cells enriched from blood (not recorded which). These receptors were taken from a man aged 45-65 years who had been exposed to COVID-19.

The chain links TRBV6-5 to TRBJ2-1; the match to TRBD1 covers 7 bases. Germline V gene data show CDR1 as MNHEY and CDR2 as SVGAGI. The CDR3 consists of 14 residues. Trimming at V came to 6 bases and at J to 1 base, leaving 3 bases not matched to a gene. CDR3 in DNA: TGTGCCAGCAGGGGACAGCCATCCTACAATGAGCAGTTCTTC. Encoded protein: CASRGQPSYNEQFF.

The rearrangement uses TRBV18 and TRBJ1-5; TRBD1 is a possible D gene (6 bases). The V gene's germline CDR1 is KGHSH and CDR2 LQKENI. This CDR3 contains 16 residues. V was pared by 4 bases and J by 2 bases, with 15 bases between. CDR3 sequence (DNA): TGTGCCAGCTCACTAAATATCAGGGGCGGCAATCAGCCCCAGCATTTT. It translates to CASSLNIRGGNQPQHF.

Turning to this clone: One end of the junction fails to match germline, which may point to a read error. The chain combines TRBV2 with TRBJ2-1; 7 positions match TRBD1. The CDR3 is made up of 14 amino acids. Looked up from germline, CDR1 is SNHLY and CDR2 is FYNNEI. DNA of the CDR3: TGTGCCAGCGAAGGTACAGGGGAGAGGCCAGGAGTGCTCTTC. Translating gives CASEGTGERPGVLF.

This sequence joins TRBV9 and TRBJ1-3; TRBD1 agrees at 11 bases. This CDR3 spans 18 amino acids. The V segment lost 6 bases and the J segment 0 bases; nucleotides outside the gene matches: 11. Germline CDR1 is SGDLS and CDR2 is YYNGEE. The CDR3 coding sequence is TGTGCCAGCACGCCCGGACAGGGGGCGCAGAGCTCTGGAAACACCATATATTTT. Translating gives CASTPGQGAQSSGNTIYF.

The gene calls are TRBV7-9 and TRBJ2-7; no clear D gene. The CDR3 totals 12 residues. Germline V gives CDR1 SEHNR, CDR2 FQNEAQ (reference sequence). Trimming left V 5 bases short and J 6 bases short, with 11 bases between. The CDR3 DNA reads TGTGCCAGCAGCCCCAGTTTCAGCGAGCAGTACTTC. Amino acids: CASSPSFSEQYF.

The chain has TRBV5-1 and TRBJ1-1, with 11 nucleotides matching TRBD1. The CDR3 loop spans 16 amino acids. CDR1 and CDR2 (germline): SGHRS, YFSETQ. V trimming: 7 bases; J trimming: 0 bases; junction bases outside the gene matches: 8. CDR3 sequence: CASSVMGQGVNTEAFF. Written as DNA, the CDR3 is TGCGCCAGCTCGGTCATGGGACAGGGGGTGAACACTGAAGCTTTCTTT.

The chain has TRBV5-1 and TRBJ1-4; D possibly corresponds to TRBD1 (6 bases). Trimming stripped 4 bases from V and 7 bases from J, with 17 bases between. Germline values: CDR1 SGHRS, CDR2 YFSETQ. The CDR3 extends over 15 amino acids. CDR3 nucleotide sequence: TGCGCCAGCAGCCTATCCTCGGGGGGCCGTGAAAAACTGTTTTTT. Translated: CASSLSSGGREKLFF.

This clone was observed a single time. The V and J genes are TRBV18 and TRBJ1-2, with TRBD1 matching 10 bases. This CDR3 contains 14 residues. Trimming cost V 3 bases and J 6 bases; bases outside gene matches: 4. Germline CDR1 is KGHSH and CDR2 is LQKENI. The CDR3 protein is CASSPTGGKDGYTF. CDR3 DNA sequence: TGTGCCAGCTCACCGACAGGGGGCAAGGATGGCTACACCTTC.

CDR3 DNA: TGTGCCAGCTCACCGGGACAGGGAGGATATCAGCCCCAGCATTTT. Amino acid sequence: CASSPGQGGYQPQHF. The rearrangement links TRBV18 to TRBJ1-5; 9 bases fit TRBD1. The CDR3 has 15 residues. Germline assignment: CDR1 KGHSH and CDR2 LQKENI. The V gene end was trimmed by 3 bases and the J gene end by 5 bases; junction bases not matched to a gene: 5. Full variable domain (remainder filled in from reference TRBV18 and TRBJ1-5): NAGVMQNPRHLVRRRGQEARLRCSPMKGHSHVYWYRQLPEEGLKFMVYLQKENIIDESGMPKERFSAEFPKEGPSILRIQQVVRGDSAAYFCASSPGQGGYQPQHFGDGTRLSIL.

This chain joins TRBV30 and TRBJ2-1; possible D gene TRBD1, 6 bases. V dropped 3 bases and J dropped 12 bases, with 18 bases sitting between them. CDR3 size: 13 residues. CDR1 and CDR2 (germline): GTSNPN, SVGIG (reference sequence). Here the CDR3 DNA reads TGTGCCTGGAGGGACAGAGCCAGTGTTGTGCAGTTCTTC. The encoded protein is CAWRDRASVVQFF.

The chain employs TRBV5-1 and TRBJ2-1; tentative D call: TRBD1 (7 bases). Germline V gene sequence: CDR1 SGHRS, CDR2 YFSETQ. This CDR3 is 16 amino acids long. V was pared by 1 base and J by 1 base, with 12 bases between. The chain's CDR3 is CASSLYAGGSYNEQFF. The CDR3 DNA reads as TGCGCCAGCAGCTTGTATGCAGGGGGGTCCTACAATGAGCAGTTCTTC.

The genes are TRBV18 and TRBJ2-2; 13 positions match TRBD2. Per germline, CDR1 KGHSH and CDR2 LQKENI. Unmatched junction bases numbered 10, after V lost 5 bases and J lost 4 bases. This CDR3 region has 18 residues. The CDR3 loop is CASSTRLAGGLGTGELFF. CDR3 DNA sequence: TGTGCCAGCTCAACTCGACTAGCGGGAGGACTAGGCACCGGGGAGCTGTTTTTT.

The chain employs TRBV5-4 and TRBJ2-3, with D possibly matching TRBD1 (6 bases). V lost 4 bases, J lost 7 bases, and 16 bases lay in between. The germline V gene encodes CDR1 SGHNT and CDR2 YYREEE (reference sequence). The length of the CDR3 is 14 residues. The CDR3 nucleotides read TGTGCCAGCAGCACCAAGACAGGAGATTATACGCAGTATTTT. Encoded protein: CASSTKTGDYTQYF.

This clone was observed a handful of times. The rearrangement uses TRBV4-1 and TRBJ2-7, with D tentatively TRBD1 (5 bases). CDR1 is MGHRA, CDR2 YSYEKL, per germline. V was pared by 3 bases and J by 2 bases, with 14 bases between. This CDR3 contains 15 residues. The CDR3 sequence: CASSHRSTDPYEQYF. Written as DNA, the CDR3 is TGCGCCAGCAGCCACCGATCGACAGACCCCTACGAGCAGTACTTC.

The rearrangement links TRBV5-1 to TRBJ2-3, with 7 bases matching TRBD2. V gave up 7 bases and J gave up 2 bases; unmatched junction bases: 13. Looked up from germline, CDR1 is SGHRS and CDR2 is YFSETQ. The length of the CDR3 is 16 residues. The CDR3 protein is CASAPRTRDLTDTQYF. CDR3 DNA sequence: TGCGCCAGCGCGCCCCGGACTAGAGATCTCACAGATACGCAGTATTTT.

The chain is built from TRBV27 and TRBJ2-3, with D tentatively TRBD1 (5 bases). The ends were cut back, 5 bases at V and 3 bases at J, with 18 bases in the middle. Per the germline V gene, CDR1 is MNHEY and CDR2 is SMNVEV (reference sequence). The CDR3 has 16 residues. The CDR3 protein is CASSKTRTQLTDTQYF. The CDR3 nucleotides read TGTGCCAGCAGTAAGACCCGGACACAACTTACAGATACGCAGTATTTT.

The chain carries TRBV5-1 and TRBJ1-1, with a tentative D call TRBD1 (6 bases). CDR1 is SGHRS and CDR2 is YFSETQ in the germline V gene. The length of the CDR3 is 16 residues. Trimming cost V 4 bases and J 7 bases, with 23 bases left between them. The CDR3 protein is CASSPAGTMRRDEAFF. DNA of the CDR3: TGCGCCAGCAGCCCGGCCGGGACAATGAGACGGGATGAAGCTTTCTTT.

V and J are TRBV15 and TRBJ1-5; D remains unclear. Trimming took 1 base from V and 7 from J, leaving 17 bases between them. Per the germline V gene, CDR1 is LNHNV and CDR2 is YYDKDF (reference sequence). This CDR3 is 16 amino acids long. The DNA of the CDR3 is TGTGCCACCAGCAGAGGGGAATCGAGGGCGGAACAGCCCCAGCATTTT. It translates to CATSRGESRAEQPQHF.

The chain employs TRBV7-2 and TRBJ2-7, with D perhaps TRBD2 (6 bases). Germline CDR1 SGHTA, CDR2 FQGNSA. The CDR3 has 14 residues. V lost 5 bases and J lost 2, with 13 bases in between. The CDR3 is CASSPRWGAYEQYF. The CDR3 nucleotides read TGTGCCAGCAGCCCCAGATGGGGGGCCTACGAGCAGTACTTC.

V usage is TRBV6-4 and J usage is TRBJ1-2; 7 nucleotides match TRBD1. Germline V CDR1 and CDR2: MRHNA, SNTAGT. The CDR3 totals 13 residues. Trimming removed 6 bases from V and 2 bases from J; junction bases left unmatched: 3. CDR3 residues: CASRAGGNYGYTF. The CDR3 bases are TGTGCCAGCAGGGCAGGGGGGAACTATGGCTACACCTTC.

The V gene is TRBV27, the J gene TRBJ2-1; 8 nucleotides line up with TRBD2. V gave up 6 bases and J gave up 4 bases; unmatched junction bases: 11. CDR3 length: 16 residues. Looked up from germline, CDR1 is MNHEY and CDR2 is SMNVEV (reference sequence). The CDR3 loop reads CASRPGGGLRYNEQFF. As DNA, the CDR3 is TGTGCCAGCAGGCCCGGGGGGGGGTTAAGGTACAATGAGCAGTTCTTC.

The chain has TRBV2 and TRBJ1-2, with D maybe TRBD1 (6 bases). The V end lost 7 bases, the J end lost 4 bases, and 13 bases lay between the germline ends. The germline V gene has CDR1 SNHLY and CDR2 FYNNEI. This CDR3 region has 13 residues. CDR3 nucleotide sequence: TGTGCCAGCAAACAGGGTGGAGGCTATGGCTACACCTTC. The encoded protein is CASKQGGGYGYTF.

The chain couples TRBV11-2 to TRBJ2-6; TRBD2 is a possible D gene (5 bases). Germline V lookup: CDR1 SGHAT, CDR2 FQNNGV. CDR3 size: 17 residues. The germline V and J ends were trimmed by 5 bases and 0 bases, with 14 bases remaining between them. This CDR3 reads CASSPGVGSSGANVLTF. CDR3 DNA sequence: TGTGCCAGCAGCCCCGGGGTAGGGTCCTCTGGGGCCAACGTCCTGACTTTC.